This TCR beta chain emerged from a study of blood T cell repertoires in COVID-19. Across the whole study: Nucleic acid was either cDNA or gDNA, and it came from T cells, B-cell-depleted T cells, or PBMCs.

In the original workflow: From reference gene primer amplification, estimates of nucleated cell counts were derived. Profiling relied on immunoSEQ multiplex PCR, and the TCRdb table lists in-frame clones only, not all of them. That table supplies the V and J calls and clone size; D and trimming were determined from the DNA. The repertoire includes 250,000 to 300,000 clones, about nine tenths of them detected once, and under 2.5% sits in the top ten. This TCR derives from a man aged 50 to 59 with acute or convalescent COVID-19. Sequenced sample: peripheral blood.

The CDR3 nucleotides read TGTGCCAGCAGCCAAATGCAGTCCACAGATACGCAGTATTTT. Encoded protein: CASSQMQSTDTQYF. The chain employs TRBV3-1 (or the pseudogene TRBV3-2) and TRBJ2-3, with no clear D. Germline V CDR1 and CDR2: LGHDT, YNNKEL (reference sequence). The V end lost 2 bases, the J end lost 2 bases, and 8 bases lay between the germline ends. This CDR3 spans 14 amino acids.